In its sample, the clone carrying this T cell receptor (beta chain) was seen a few times. Its matching antigen is unknown. TCRdb re-called the reads with MiXCR, one entry per CDR3 protein. The sample contains about 920,000 distinct CDR3 sequences, roughly a third of which appear only once. The data are from a study of T cell repertoires in cytomegalovirus infection. Across the whole study: CMV epitopes used comprised recently identified HLA-C-restricted ones and well-studied HLA-B-restricted ones. CMV infection and matching HLA type were both indicated by public TCR beta signatures. Study results and limitations: Predominance within the ex vivo response was attributable to HLA-C-restricted CMV-specific TCR beta clonotypes.

This CDR3 is 13 amino acids long. The germline V gene has CDR1 SGHVS and CDR2 FNYEAQ. V dropped 5 bases and J dropped 7 bases, with 12 bases sitting between them. The sample in question was cultured CD8+ T cells from PBMCs, obtained from culture after CMV antigen stimulation. The receptor's source is a human donor in good health (CMV status not recorded). Some clones in this sample may be carry-over from other donors' samples. The V and J genes are TRBV7-6 and TRBJ2-1; D may be TRBD2 (6 bases). Here the CDR3 reads CASSAGTRNEQFF. The CDR3 bases are TGTGCCAGCAGCGCGGGGACGAGAAATGAGCAGTTCTTC.